This TCR beta chain was sequenced in a study of vaccination and CD4 T cells after COVID-19. Study summary: In culture, cells were exposed to overlapping spike peptides from SARS-CoV-2, HCoV-NL63, HCoV-OC43 and HCoV-229E.

There are a few counts of this clonotype. The antigen remains unidentified. Germline CDR1 MNHEY, CDR2 SVGAGI. Trimming removed 4 bases from V and 7 bases from J, with 17 bases in between. The CDR3 consists of 16 residues. Cultured CD4+ T cell DNA was sequenced using the Oncomine TCR Beta short-read assay. Each CDR3 protein is one row after TCRdb ran MiXCR on the PCR reads. Among about 15,000 distinct CDR3 sequences listed, about 48% were seen once. Time point meaning: late sampling 161 to 241 days after vaccination in three convalescent patients. Noted treatment: 10-day PBMC culture with coronavirus spike peptide pools or control peptides (ViraFEST assay). Each well held under 2.5 million PBMCs in IL-2 (around 10 IU/ml) medium with approximately 10 ug/ml peptide pools. Negative-selection isolation of CD4+ T cells was performed after around eleven days of culture.

The sample was CD4+ T cells from blood, cultured in vitro, taken about 7 months after SARS-CoV-2 vaccination. The chain combines TRBV6-5 with TRBJ1-6; D unresolved. The receptor was derived from a human donor who had recovered from COVID-19. The DNA for the CDR3 is TGTGCCAGCAGTTTTCCCCCCGACGCCCCAAATTCACCCCTCCACTTT. Translated, it gives CASSFPPDAPNSPLHF.